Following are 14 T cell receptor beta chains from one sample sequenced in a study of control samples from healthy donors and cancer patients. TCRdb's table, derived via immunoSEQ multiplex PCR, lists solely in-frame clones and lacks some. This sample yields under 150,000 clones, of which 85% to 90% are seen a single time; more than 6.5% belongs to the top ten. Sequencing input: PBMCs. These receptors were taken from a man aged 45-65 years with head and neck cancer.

The CDR3 DNA sequence: TGCGCCAGCAGTGAATCCCCCGGGGGTAGCAATCAGCCCCAGCATTTT. Amino acids: CASSESPGGSNQPQHF. The chain has TRBV10-2 and TRBJ1-5; D may be TRBD1 (5 bases). The germline gives CDR1 WSHSY, CDR2 SAAADI. The CDR3 has 16 residues. Trimming shortened V by 3 bases and J by 0 bases, and 12 bases separated the two germline ends.

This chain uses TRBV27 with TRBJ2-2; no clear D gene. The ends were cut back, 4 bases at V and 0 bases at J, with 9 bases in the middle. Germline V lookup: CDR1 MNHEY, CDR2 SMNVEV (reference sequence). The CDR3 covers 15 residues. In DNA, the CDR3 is TGTGCCAGCAGTTGGACGTCCGCGAACACCGGGGAGCTGTTTTTT. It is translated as CASSWTSANTGELFF.

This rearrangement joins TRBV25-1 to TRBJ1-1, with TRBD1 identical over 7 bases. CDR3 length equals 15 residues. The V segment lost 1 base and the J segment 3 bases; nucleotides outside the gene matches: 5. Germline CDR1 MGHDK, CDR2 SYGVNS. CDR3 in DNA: TGTGCCAGCAGTGAATGGGGGACAGAGGACACTGAAGCTTTCTTT. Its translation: CASSEWGTEDTEAFF.

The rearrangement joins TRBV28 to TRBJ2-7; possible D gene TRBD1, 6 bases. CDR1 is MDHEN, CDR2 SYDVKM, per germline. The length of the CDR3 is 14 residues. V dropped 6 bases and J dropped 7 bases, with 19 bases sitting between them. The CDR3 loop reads CASSLGTPPGEQYF. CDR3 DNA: TGTGCCAGCAGCCTCGGGACACCTCCGGGGGAGCAGTACTTC. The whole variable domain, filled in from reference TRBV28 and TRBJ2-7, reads DVKVTQSSRYLVKRTGEKVFLECVQDMDHENMFWYRQDPGLGLRLIYFSYDVKMKEKGDIPEGYSVSREKKERFSLILESASTNQTSMYLCASSLGTPPGEQYFGPGTRLTVT.

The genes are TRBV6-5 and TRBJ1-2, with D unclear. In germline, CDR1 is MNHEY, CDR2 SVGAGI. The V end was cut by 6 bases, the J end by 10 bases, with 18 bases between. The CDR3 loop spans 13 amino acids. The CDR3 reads CASRDLWTDPYTF. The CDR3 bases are TGTGCCAGCAGAGACCTTTGGACTGATCCCTACACCTTC.

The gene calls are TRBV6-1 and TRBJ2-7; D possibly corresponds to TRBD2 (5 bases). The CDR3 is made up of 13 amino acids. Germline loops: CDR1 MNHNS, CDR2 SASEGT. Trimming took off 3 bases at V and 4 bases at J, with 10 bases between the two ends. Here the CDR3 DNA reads TGTGCCAGCAGTGACGGAGGTCGGTACGAGCAGTACTTC. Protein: CASSDGGRYEQYF.

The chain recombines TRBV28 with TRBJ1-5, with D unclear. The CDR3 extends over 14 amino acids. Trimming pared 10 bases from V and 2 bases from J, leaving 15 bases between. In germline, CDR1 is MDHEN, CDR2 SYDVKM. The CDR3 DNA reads TGTGCCATTTCGACTCATGCGGGCAATCAGCCCCAGCATTTT. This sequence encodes CAISTHAGNQPQHF.

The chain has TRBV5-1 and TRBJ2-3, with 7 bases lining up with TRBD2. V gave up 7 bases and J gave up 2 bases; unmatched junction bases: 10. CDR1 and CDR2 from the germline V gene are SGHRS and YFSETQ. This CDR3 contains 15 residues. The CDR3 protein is CASGGDSGPTDTQYF. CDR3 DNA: TGCGCCAGCGGGGGGGATAGCGGCCCCACAGATACGCAGTATTTT.

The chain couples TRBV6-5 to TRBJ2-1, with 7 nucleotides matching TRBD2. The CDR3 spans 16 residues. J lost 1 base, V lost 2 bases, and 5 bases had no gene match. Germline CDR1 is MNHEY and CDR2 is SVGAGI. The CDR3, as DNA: TGTGCCAGCAGTTACGGGGGGGGTTCATCCTACAATGAGCAGTTCTTC. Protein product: CASSYGGGSSYNEQFF.

Here the CDR3 DNA reads TGTGCCAGCAGTACCGGAGGGGTTGAAGCTTTCTTT. This codes for CASSTGGVEAFF. The J gene is TRBJ1-1, the V gene TRBV6-6; the D gene is possibly TRBD1 (5 bases). The V gene lost 5 bases and the J gene lost 7 bases, with 11 bases spanning the gap. This CDR3 comprises 12 residues. Germline loops: CDR1 MNHNY, CDR2 SVGAGI (reference sequence).

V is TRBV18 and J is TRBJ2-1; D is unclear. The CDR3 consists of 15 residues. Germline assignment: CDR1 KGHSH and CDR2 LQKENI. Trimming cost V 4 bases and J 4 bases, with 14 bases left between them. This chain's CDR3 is CASSLSQEDYNEQFF. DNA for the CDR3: TGTGCCAGCTCACTTAGCCAGGAAGATTACAATGAGCAGTTCTTC.

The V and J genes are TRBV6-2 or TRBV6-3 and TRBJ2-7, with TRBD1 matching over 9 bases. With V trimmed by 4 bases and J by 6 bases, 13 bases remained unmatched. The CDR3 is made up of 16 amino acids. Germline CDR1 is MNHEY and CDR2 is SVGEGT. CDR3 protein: CASSSPRQGGFGEQYF. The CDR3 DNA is TGTGCCAGCAGTTCCCCCCGACAGGGGGGTTTCGGCGAGCAGTACTTC.

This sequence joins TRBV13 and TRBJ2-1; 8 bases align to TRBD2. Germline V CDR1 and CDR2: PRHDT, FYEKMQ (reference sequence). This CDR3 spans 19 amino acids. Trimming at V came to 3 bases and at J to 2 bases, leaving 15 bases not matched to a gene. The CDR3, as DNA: TGTGCCAGCAGCTTTGGGCCAGCGGGAGAAACCCATACCTACAATGAGCAGTTCTTC. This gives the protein CASSFGPAGETHTYNEQFF. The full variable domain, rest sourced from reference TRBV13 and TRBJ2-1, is AAGVIQSPRHLIKEKRETATLKCYPIPRHDTVYWYQQGPGQDPQFLISFYEKMQSDKGSIPDRFSAQQFSDYHSELNMSSLELGDSALYFCASSFGPAGETHTYNEQFFGPGTRLTVL.

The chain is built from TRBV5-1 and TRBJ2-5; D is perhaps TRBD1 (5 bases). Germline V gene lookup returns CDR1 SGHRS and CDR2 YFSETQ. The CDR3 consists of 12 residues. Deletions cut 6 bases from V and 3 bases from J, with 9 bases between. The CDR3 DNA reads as TGCGCCAGCACAGACAGTGAAGAGACCCAGTACTTC. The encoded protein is CASTDSEETQYF.